The 7 T cell receptor beta chains given below trace back to one sample, sequenced in a study of read filtering for tumor transcriptome and immune sequencing. This library used approximately 370 ng RNA and molecular barcoded adaptors spanning alpha/delta and beta/gamma chains. From the reads, TCRdb called clonotypes with MiXCR, one entry per CDR3 protein. The sample shows around 140,000 distinct CDR3 sequences, around 13% of them seen only once. Material for sequencing was a population of CD138-negative cells sorted from bone marrow. The source is a donor aged 40 or older with multiple myeloma.

This clonotype was counted many times. The CDR3 loop reads CSACGQLNTDTQYF. CDR3 in DNA: TGCAGTGCTTGTGGACAACTCAACACAGATACGCAGTATTTT. V usage is TRBV20-1 and J usage is TRBJ2-3; D perhaps matches TRBD1 (5 bases). V lost 5 bases to trimming and J lost 2 bases, with 14 bases between them. The germline V gene encodes CDR1 DFQATT and CDR2 SNEGSKA (reference sequence). There are 14 residues in the CDR3.

This clonotype was seen at least ten times. The chain combines TRBV24-1 with TRBJ2-7; TRBD2 is a possible D gene (5 bases). The germline V and J ends were trimmed by 4 bases and 6 bases, with 12 bases remaining between them. CDR3 length: 13 amino acids. Germline CDR1 KGHDR, CDR2 SFDVKD. The CDR3 protein is CATSDPLGGEQYF. DNA for the CDR3: TGTGCCACCAGTGACCCGTTAGGAGGCGAGCAGTACTTC.

In this sample, this clonotype turned up many times. This rearrangement joins TRBV7-9 to TRBJ2-1, with TRBD2 matching 7 bases. The CDR3 spans 15 residues. Germline CDR1 is SEHNR and CDR2 is FQNEAQ (reference sequence). J lost 0 bases, V lost 7 bases, and 6 bases had no gene match. CDR3 in amino acids: CASKASGFSYNEQFF. The DNA for the CDR3 is TGTGCCAGCAAGGCTAGCGGATTCTCCTACAATGAGCAGTTCTTC. The full variable domain, with the rest looked up from reference TRBV7-9 and TRBJ2-1, is DTGVSQNPRHKITKRGQNVTFRCDPISEHNRLYWYRQTLGQGPEFLTYFQNEAQLEKSRLLSDRFSAERPKGSFSTLEIQRTEQGDSAMYLCASKASGFSYNEQFFGPGTRLTVL.

This clonotype was seen repeatedly, ten times or more. This CDR3 is CSAFLSGRAYNEQFF. CDR3 nucleotide sequence: TGCAGTGCTTTCCTTAGCGGGAGGGCTTACAATGAGCAGTTCTTC. The chain combines TRBV20-1 with TRBJ2-1; 11 nucleotides match TRBD2. This CDR3 is built from 15 residues. From germline, CDR1 is DFQATT and CDR2 SNEGSKA (reference sequence). The V and J ends lost 5 bases and 4 bases, in that order; junction bases with no gene match: 7.

This clonotype was recorded many times. The chain employs TRBV30 and TRBJ2-1; the D gene is possibly TRBD1 (6 bases). CDR1 GTSNPN and CDR2 SVGIG come from the germline V gene (reference sequence). V lost 3 bases and J lost 4, with 10 bases in between. The CDR3 spans 13 residues. The DNA of the CDR3 is TGTGCCTGGAGGGGGGACACTTACAATGAGCAGTTCTTC. Translation gives CAWRGDTYNEQFF.

This clonotype was seen at least ten times. This chain links TRBV4-2 with TRBJ2-4, with 9 bases fitting TRBD2. Looked up from germline, CDR1 is LGHNA and CDR2 is YNFKEQ. With V trimmed by 1 base and J by 0 bases, 13 bases remained unmatched. The CDR3 runs to 20 residues. In DNA form, the CDR3 reads TGTGCCAGCAGCCAAGGTTCCCGGACTAGCGAAAAACTAGCCAAAAACATTCAGTACTTC. Residues: CASSQGSRTSEKLAKNIQYF.

This clonotype has a count of ten or more. In DNA, the CDR3 is TGCAGTGCCGTAGTTACAGGGGGAAGAGCCAGGCAAGATACGCAGTATTTT. Protein product: CSAVVTGGRARQDTQYF. The V call is TRBV20-1, the J call TRBJ2-3; 8 positions agree with TRBD1. The CDR3 loop spans 17 amino acids. V shed 6 bases and J 5 bases; nucleotides not matched to a gene: 19. CDR1 is DFQATT and CDR2 is SNEGSKA in the germline V gene (reference sequence).